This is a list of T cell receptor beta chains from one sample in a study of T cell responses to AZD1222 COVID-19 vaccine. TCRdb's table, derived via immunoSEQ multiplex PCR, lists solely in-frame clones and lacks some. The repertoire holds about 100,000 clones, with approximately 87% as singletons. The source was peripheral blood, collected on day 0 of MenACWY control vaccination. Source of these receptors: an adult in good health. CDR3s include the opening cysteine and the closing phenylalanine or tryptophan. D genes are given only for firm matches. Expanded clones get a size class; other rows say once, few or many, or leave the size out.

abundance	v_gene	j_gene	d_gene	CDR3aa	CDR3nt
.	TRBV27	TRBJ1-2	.	CASSPSPVGEHRGYTF	TGTGCCAGCAGTCCTAGTCCCGTGGGGGAACACCGGGGCTACACCTTC
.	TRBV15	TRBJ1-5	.	CATSLQFSNQPQHF	TGTGCCACCAGCTTACAGTTTAGCAATCAGCCCCAGCATTTT
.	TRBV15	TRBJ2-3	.	CATSRGRADTQYF	TGTGCCACCAGCAGAGGACGAGCAGATACGCAGTATTTT
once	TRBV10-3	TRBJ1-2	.	CAISESVGRGNYGYTF	TGTGCCATCAGTGAGTCGGTAGGGCGGGGGAACTATGGCTACACCTTC
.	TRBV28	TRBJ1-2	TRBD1	CASSPGQGTYGYTF	TGTGCCAGCAGCCCGGGACAGGGTACCTATGGCTACACCTTC
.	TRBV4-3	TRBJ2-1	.	CASSQDLRTVWDNEQFF	TGCGCCAGCAGCCAAGATCTGCGTACCGTGTGGGACAATGAGCAGTTCTTC
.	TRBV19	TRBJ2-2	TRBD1	CATSRDRVSGELFF	TGTGCCACCAGCCGGGACAGGGTTTCCGGGGAGCTGTTTTTT
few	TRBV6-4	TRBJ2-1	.	CASSDSDRPTEQFF	TGTGCCAGCAGTGACTCCGACAGACCAACCGAGCAGTTCTTC
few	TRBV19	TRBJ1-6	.	CASRSGIYSPLHF	TGTGCCAGTAGATCAGGGATTTATTCACCCCTCCACTTT
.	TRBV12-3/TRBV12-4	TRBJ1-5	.	CASTLGLSQHF	TGTGCCAGCACCCTTGGGTTGTCCCAGCATTTT
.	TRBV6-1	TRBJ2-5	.	CASSEAGETQYF	TGTGCCAGCAGTGAGGCCGGAGAGACCCAGTACTTC
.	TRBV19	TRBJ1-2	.	CASSRRGDYGYTF	TGTGCCAGTAGTAGGCGGGGTGACTATGGCTACACCTTC
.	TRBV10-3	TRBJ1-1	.	CAIKLGPAGEAFF	TGTGCCATCAAATTGGGACCCGCGGGGGAAGCTTTCTTT
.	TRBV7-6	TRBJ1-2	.	CASSPGRTLGPGTF	TGTGCCAGCAGTCCCGGGCGGACCCTAGGGCCGGGTACCTTC
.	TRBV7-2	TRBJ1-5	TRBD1	CASSWDSLNQPQHF	TGTGCCAGCAGCTGGGACAGCTTAAATCAGCCCCAGCATTTT
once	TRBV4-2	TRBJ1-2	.	CASSQEGLGETYFSYTF	TGTGCCAGCAGCCAAGAAGGTCTAGGCGAGACCTATTTTAGCTACACCTTC
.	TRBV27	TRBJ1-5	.	CASSLFGNLYSNQPQHF	TGTGCCAGCAGCCTCTTCGGCAACCTTTATAGCAATCAGCCCCAGCATTTT
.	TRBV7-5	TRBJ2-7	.	CARSLAGLAVRYEQYF	TGTGCCAGAAGCTTAGCCGGACTAGCGGTACGCTACGAGCAGTACTTC
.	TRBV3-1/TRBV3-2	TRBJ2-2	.	CASSQYSGAVTGELFF	TGTGCCAGCAGCCAATACTCGGGAGCGGTCACCGGGGAGCTGTTTTTT
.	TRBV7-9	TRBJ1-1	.	CASSSTDAGEAFF	TGTGCCAGCAGCTCGACCGATGCCGGTGAAGCTTTCTTT
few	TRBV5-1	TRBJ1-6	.	CASSFGAGNSPLHF	TGCGCCAGCAGCTTTGGCGCGGGAAATTCACCCCTCCACTTT
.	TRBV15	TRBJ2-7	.	CATSRDLRAYEQYF	TGTGCCACCAGCAGAGATCTTCGGGCCTACGAGCAGTACTTC
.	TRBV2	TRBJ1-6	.	CASTYDRRGNSPLHF	TGTGCCAGCACCTACGACCGACGGGGGAATTCACCCCTCCACTTT
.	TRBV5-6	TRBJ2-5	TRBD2	CASSFSPGGVQETQYF	TGTGCCAGCAGCTTTTCTCCGGGGGGGGTCCAAGAGACCCAGTACTTC
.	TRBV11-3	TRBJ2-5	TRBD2	CASSPQPGGAGGAETQYF	TGTGCCAGCAGCCCCCAGCCCGGGGGAGCGGGAGGGGCAGAGACCCAGTACTTC
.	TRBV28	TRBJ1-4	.	CASSPEYRVGEKLFF	TGTGCCAGCAGTCCAGAATACAGGGTCGGAGAAAAACTGTTTTTT
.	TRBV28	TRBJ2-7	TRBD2	CASSFSSGGILATYEQYF	TGTGCCAGCAGTTTTTCTAGCGGGGGGATATTAGCGACCTACGAGCAGTACTTC
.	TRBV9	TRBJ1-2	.	CASSGGRGGYTF	TGTGCCAGCAGCGGTGGACGCGGTGGCTACACCTTC
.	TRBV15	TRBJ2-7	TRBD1	CATSRGGQVYEQYF	TGTGCCACCAGCAGAGGCGGACAGGTCTACGAGCAGTACTTC
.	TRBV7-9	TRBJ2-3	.	CASSLMVTDTQYF	TGTGCCAGCAGCTTAATGGTCACAGATACGCAGTATTTT